These 27 T cell receptor beta chains were all obtained from the same sample, sequenced in a study of blood T cell repertoires in COVID-19. Assay used: immunoSEQ multiplex PCR; TCRdb lists only in-frame clones, some missing. Here the sample spans approximately 300,000 clones, over 90% being singletons. The source material was PBMCs or T cells enriched from blood (not recorded which). The receptors here all came from a woman between 25 and 40 years old who had been exposed to COVID-19.

This clone was counted a single time. This rearrangement joins TRBV7-2 to TRBJ1-5; D is undetermined. There are 17 residues in the CDR3. Trimming left V 1 base short and J 2 bases short, with 15 bases between. The germline V gene encodes CDR1 SGHTA and CDR2 FQGNSA. In nucleotides, the CDR3 is TGTGCCAGCAGCTTAGAATCCTCCAGTTACGGCAATCAGCCCCAGCATTTT. Protein: CASSLESSSYGNQPQHF.

This chain links TRBV2 with TRBJ1-1; D possibly corresponds to TRBD1 (6 bases). Germline CDR1 and CDR2: SNHLY and FYNNEI. This CDR3 region has 15 residues. V lost 3 bases to trimming and J lost 4 bases, with 15 bases between them. The CDR3 spells CASSEDQGPGTEAFF. CDR3 DNA: TGTGCCAGCAGTGAGGATCAGGGGCCGGGCACTGAAGCTTTCTTT.

J is TRBJ1-1 and V is TRBV7-8; D not certain. The CDR3 contains 15 residues. Looked up from germline, CDR1 is SGHVS and CDR2 is FQNEAQ. Trimming pared 0 bases from V and 0 bases from J, leaving 8 bases between. CDR3 DNA sequence: TGTGCCAGCAGCTTAGCCCTTTCAGTGAACACTGAAGCTTTCTTT. This encodes CASSLALSVNTEAFF.

The J gene is TRBJ2-7, the V gene TRBV18; 7 bases align to TRBD1. V lost 3 bases to trimming and J lost 6 bases; unmatched junction nucleotides: 8. The germline V gene has CDR1 KGHSH and CDR2 LQKENI. CDR3 length equals 14 residues. The CDR3 DNA reads as TGTGCCAGCTCACCTCGAGACAGGGTCTCCGAGCAGTACTTC. This codes for CASSPRDRVSEQYF.

The chain employs TRBV29-1 and TRBJ1-1, with D uncertain. Deletions cut 8 bases from V and 5 bases from J, with 12 bases between. Germline values: CDR1 SQVTM, CDR2 ANQGSEA. The CDR3 is made up of 11 amino acids. The CDR3 sequence: CSSRGGTEAFF. The CDR3, as DNA: TGCAGCTCCAGAGGAGGGACTGAAGCTTTCTTT.

The chain uses TRBV5-1 and TRBJ2-7; possibly TRBD1 for D (6 bases). Trimming removed 2 bases from V and 4 bases from J, with 16 bases in between. The germline CDR1 and CDR2 sequences are SGHRS and YFSETQ. The CDR3 extends over 15 amino acids. CDR3 coding DNA: TGCGCCAGCAGCTTAGGACCGGGACACCAATACGAGCAGTACTTC. Encoded protein: CASSLGPGHQYEQYF.

The chain employs TRBV27 and TRBJ2-7; maybe TRBD2 (5 bases). The CDR3 extends over 14 amino acids. Germline V gives CDR1 MNHEY, CDR2 SMNVEV (reference sequence). Trimming removed 3 bases from V and 3 bases from J, with 12 bases in between. The CDR3 sequence is CASSLGREGYEQYF. DNA for the CDR3: TGTGCCAGCAGTTTGGGTAGAGAGGGCTACGAGCAGTACTTC.

The CDR3 region is CASSTKTGQGIVRQPQHF. The CDR3 nucleotides read TGCGCCAGCAGCACTAAAACAGGACAGGGGATTGTGCGTCAGCCCCAGCATTTT. The chain is built from TRBV4-1 and TRBJ1-5, with 9 bases matching TRBD1. This CDR3 contains 18 residues. The germline V gene has CDR1 MGHRA and CDR2 YSYEKL. The ends lost 5 bases at V and 6 bases at J; junction bases unmatched: 17.

This chain joins TRBV7-2 and TRBJ1-1; tentatively, D is TRBD1 (5 bases). Trimming left V 7 bases short and J 7 bases short, with 16 bases between. Germline-derived CDR1 and CDR2 are SGHTA and FQGNSA. This CDR3 is 13 amino acids long. DNA of the CDR3: TGTGCCAGCATTTTACGGGGGAGGGGTGAAGCTTTCTTT. As protein: CASILRGRGEAFF.

This rearrangement joins TRBV27 to TRBJ1-4; 9 nucleotides align to TRBD1. V shed 3 bases and J 7 bases; nucleotides not matched to a gene: 6. The V gene's germline CDR1 is MNHEY and CDR2 SMNVEV (reference sequence). This CDR3 region has 15 residues. DNA of the CDR3: TGTGCCAGCAGTTTTGTAGGGACAGGGCTTGAAAAACTGTTTTTT. Protein: CASSFVGTGLEKLFF.

Only a few counts were recorded for this clone. The chain recombines TRBV7-3 with TRBJ1-2; TRBD1 is a possible D gene (6 bases). This CDR3 contains 13 residues. Germline V gives CDR1 SGHTA, CDR2 FQGTGA. The V end lost 3 bases, the J end lost 6 bases, and 11 bases lay between the germline ends. The CDR3 loop reads CASSFDNRDGYTF. The CDR3 nucleotides are TGTGCCAGCAGCTTTGATAACAGGGATGGCTACACCTTC. The whole variable domain, remainder taken from reference TRBV7-3 and TRBJ1-2, is GAGVSQTPSNKVTEKGKYVELRCDPISGHTALYWYRQSLGQGPEFLIYFQGTGAADDSGLPNDRFFAVRPEGSVSTLKIQRTERGDSAVYLCASSFDNRDGYTFGSGTRLTVV.

This chain connects TRBV5-1 to TRBJ2-5; TRBD2 agrees at 7 bases. The junction had 4 bases not matched to a gene; V was cut back by 3 bases and J by 2 bases. The CDR3 runs to 14 residues. From germline, CDR1 is SGHRS and CDR2 YFSETQ. CDR3 region: CASSSVGGQETQYF. CDR3 nucleotides: TGCGCCAGCAGCTCGGTGGGGGGGCAAGAGACCCAGTACTTC.

The rearrangement joins TRBV7-2 to TRBJ2-3, with D perhaps TRBD2 (6 bases). Germline CDR1 is SGHTA and CDR2 is FQGNSA. The CDR3 consists of 12 residues. The V end lost 2 bases, the J end lost 11 bases, and 11 bases lay between the germline ends. The CDR3 DNA sequence: TGTGCCAGCAGCTTAAGCACCGGGGGGCAGTATTTT. Translating gives CASSLSTGGQYF.

This chain joins TRBV5-1 and TRBJ1-1; weak D call: TRBD1 (6 bases). V lost 4 bases and J lost 8, with 21 bases in between. The CDR3 totals 15 residues. Germline values: CDR1 SGHRS, CDR2 YFSETQ. The CDR3 is CASSQGTTMRGEAFF. The CDR3 DNA is TGCGCCAGCAGCCAGGGTACAACGATGAGGGGGGAAGCTTTCTTT.

This sequence joins TRBV4-3 and TRBJ1-2, with D possibly matching TRBD1 (6 bases). V was trimmed by 0 bases and J by 6 bases, leaving 11 bases between them. The CDR3 consists of 14 residues. Germline values: CDR1 LGHNA, CDR2 YSLEER. CDR3 coding DNA: TGCGCCAGCAGCCAAGACAACAGGGAAGATGGCTACACCTTC. It is translated as CASSQDNREDGYTF.

This clone showed up just a few times. V gene TRBV5-1 combines with J gene TRBJ2-3, with 9 bases identical to TRBD1. Germline CDR1 SGHRS, CDR2 YFSETQ. The V gene end was trimmed by 4 bases and the J gene end by 4 bases; junction bases not matched to a gene: 4. The CDR3 consists of 14 residues. This chain's CDR3 is CASSQTGGPDTQYF. The CDR3 DNA reads as TGCGCCAGCAGCCAGACAGGGGGGCCAGATACGCAGTATTTT.

The gene calls are TRBV28 and TRBJ1-1; D gene unclear. The CDR3 covers 17 residues. Trimming removed 6 bases from V and 1 base from J, with 21 bases in between. The V gene's germline CDR1 is MDHEN and CDR2 SYDVKM. In DNA form, the CDR3 reads TGTGCCAGCAGGTTAGCCAAAAGGCGGGTAAGGAACACTGAAGCTTTCTTT. Amino acid sequence: CASRLAKRRVRNTEAFF.

The V call is TRBV3-1 (or the pseudogene TRBV3-2), the J call TRBJ1-5; D possibly corresponds to TRBD1 (5 bases). CDR3 size: 15 residues. Germline V lookup: CDR1 LGHDT, CDR2 YNNKEL (reference sequence). The ends were cut back, 5 bases at V and 0 bases at J, with 11 bases in the middle. The CDR3 DNA is TGTGCCAGCAGCTCAGACAGCCTTAGCAATCAGCCCCAGCATTTT. This gives the protein CASSSDSLSNQPQHF.

The chain carries TRBV7-3 and TRBJ2-5; D perhaps matches TRBD2 (6 bases). V was cut by 5 bases and J by 3 bases, with 34 bases left in between. CDR3 length: 21 amino acids. Germline V gene sequence: CDR1 SGHTA, CDR2 FQGTGA. CDR3 in amino acids: CASSLRPGRLGPTLGKETQYF. The CDR3 bases are TGTGCCAGCAGCCTACGACCCGGGAGACTAGGACCGACCTTGGGGAAAGAGACCCAGTACTTC. The variable domain in full, with the rest retrieved from reference TRBV7-3 and TRBJ2-5, is GAGVSQTPSNKVTEKGKYVELRCDPISGHTALYWYRQSLGQGPEFLIYFQGTGAADDSGLPNDRFFAVRPEGSVSTLKIQRTERGDSAVYLCASSLRPGRLGPTLGKETQYFGPGTRLLVL.

This rearrangement joins TRBV15 to TRBJ2-3, with D possibly TRBD1 on 5 matching bases. Germline V CDR1 and CDR2: LNHNV, YYDKDF (reference sequence). V lost 1 base and J lost 6, with 8 bases in between. The CDR3 loop spans 13 amino acids. Written as DNA, the CDR3 is TGTGCCACCAGCAGAGGCCCAGGGGATACGCAGTATTTT. Amino acids: CATSRGPGDTQYF.

The chain combines TRBV5-1 with TRBJ1-4, with unresolved D. V was shortened by 2 bases and J by 8 bases, with 13 bases between the two germline ends. The CDR3 has 14 residues. From germline, CDR1 is SGHRS and CDR2 YFSETQ. The DNA for the CDR3 is TGCGCCAGCAGCTTTTATGTCACGGGGGAAAAACTGTTTTTT. Residues: CASSFYVTGEKLFF.

The chain has TRBV12-3 or TRBV12-4 and TRBJ1-2; D remains unclear. CDR3 length: 12 residues. Trimming stripped 6 bases from V and 3 bases from J, with 8 bases between. The CDR3 DNA reads TGTGCCAGCAGAACTCGGGACTATGGCTACACCTTC. Protein: CASRTRDYGYTF.

The chain has TRBV4-3 and TRBJ2-5; TRBD1 matches at 7 bases. This CDR3 contains 16 residues. V trimming: 0 bases; J trimming: 2 bases; junction bases outside the gene matches: 6. The germline V gene has CDR1 LGHNA and CDR2 YSLEER. Here the CDR3 reads CASSQERGQIQETQYF. As DNA, the CDR3 is TGCGCCAGCAGCCAAGAGAGGGGACAGATTCAAGAGACCCAGTACTTC.

V gene TRBV2 combines with J gene TRBJ1-5; 7 bases are a match to TRBD1. Germline CDR1 reads SNHLY; CDR2 reads FYNNEI. This CDR3 spans 16 amino acids. The V gene end was trimmed by 4 bases and the J gene end by 6 bases; junction bases not matched to a gene: 12. The CDR3 nucleotides read TGTGCCAGCAGTGTCCCCAACAGGGGACGGGGTCAGCCCCAGCATTTT. It encodes CASSVPNRGRGQPQHF.

The chain employs TRBV10-2 and TRBJ2-3, with TRBD2 matching 9 bases. CDR1 is WSHSY, CDR2 SAAADI, per germline. CDR3 size: 17 residues. V trimming: 0 bases; J trimming: 3 bases; junction bases outside the gene matches: 7. The CDR3 DNA is TGCGCCAGCAGTGAGTCGCGGCTAGCGGGGAGGACAGATACGCAGTATTTT. It specifies CASSESRLAGRTDTQYF.

The chain carries TRBV13 and TRBJ1-1, with 9 bases matching TRBD1. After removal of 4 bases from V and 5 bases from J, the junction contained 5 bases not matched to a gene. Germline V CDR1 and CDR2: PRHDT, FYEKMQ (reference sequence). The CDR3 consists of 14 residues. The CDR3 reads CASSSYRGLTEAFF. The CDR3 region has the DNA TGTGCCAGCAGCTCGTACAGGGGGCTTACTGAAGCTTTCTTT.

The V call is TRBV6-2 or TRBV6-3, the J call TRBJ2-7; TRBD2 agrees at 9 bases. The CDR3 loop spans 14 amino acids. The V and J ends lost 4 bases and 2 bases, in that order; junction bases with no gene match: 3. Germline CDR1 and CDR2: MNHEY and SVGEGT. DNA of the CDR3: TGTGCCAGCAGTTGGTCTAGCGGGACCTACGAGCAGTACTTC. Its translation is CASSWSSGTYEQYF.